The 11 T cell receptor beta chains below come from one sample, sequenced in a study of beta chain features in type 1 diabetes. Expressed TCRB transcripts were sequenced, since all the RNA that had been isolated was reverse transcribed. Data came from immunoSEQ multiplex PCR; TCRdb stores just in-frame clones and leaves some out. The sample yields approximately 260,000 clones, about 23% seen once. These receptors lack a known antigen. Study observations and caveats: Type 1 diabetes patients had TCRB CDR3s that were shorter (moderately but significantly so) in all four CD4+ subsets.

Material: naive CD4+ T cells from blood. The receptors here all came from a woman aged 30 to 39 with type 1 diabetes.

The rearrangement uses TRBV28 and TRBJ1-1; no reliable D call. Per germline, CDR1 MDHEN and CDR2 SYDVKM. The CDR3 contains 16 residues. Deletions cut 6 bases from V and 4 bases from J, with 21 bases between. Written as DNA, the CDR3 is TGTGCCAGCAGCCTACCAGTTCCCGGGTATCGCACTGAAGCTTTCTTT. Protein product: CASSLPVPGYRTEAFF.

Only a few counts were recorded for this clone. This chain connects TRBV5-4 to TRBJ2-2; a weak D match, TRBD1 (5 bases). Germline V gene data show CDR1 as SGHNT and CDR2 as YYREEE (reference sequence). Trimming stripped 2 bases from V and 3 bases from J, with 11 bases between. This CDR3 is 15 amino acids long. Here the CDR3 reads CASSLETADTGELFF. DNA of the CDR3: TGTGCCAGCAGCTTAGAGACAGCAGACACCGGGGAGCTGTTTTTT.

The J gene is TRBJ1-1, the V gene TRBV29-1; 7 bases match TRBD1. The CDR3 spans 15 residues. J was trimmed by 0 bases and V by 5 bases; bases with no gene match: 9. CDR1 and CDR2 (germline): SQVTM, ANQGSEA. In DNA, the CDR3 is TGCAGCGTTAACTCCGGGACAGCTATGAACACTGAAGCTTTCTTT. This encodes CSVNSGTAMNTEAFF.

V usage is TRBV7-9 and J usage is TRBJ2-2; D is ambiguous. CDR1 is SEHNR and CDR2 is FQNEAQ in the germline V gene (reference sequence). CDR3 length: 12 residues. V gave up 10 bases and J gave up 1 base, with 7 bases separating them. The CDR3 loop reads CAIEENTGELFF. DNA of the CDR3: TGTGCCATCGAGGAGAACACCGGGGAGCTGTTTTTT.

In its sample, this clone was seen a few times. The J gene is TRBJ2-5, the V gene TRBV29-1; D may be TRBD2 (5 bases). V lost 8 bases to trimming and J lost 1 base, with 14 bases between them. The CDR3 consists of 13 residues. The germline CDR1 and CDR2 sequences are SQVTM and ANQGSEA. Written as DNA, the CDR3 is TGCAGCTATCTAGGACTCTCCCAAGAGACCCAGTACTTC. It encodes CSYLGLSQETQYF.

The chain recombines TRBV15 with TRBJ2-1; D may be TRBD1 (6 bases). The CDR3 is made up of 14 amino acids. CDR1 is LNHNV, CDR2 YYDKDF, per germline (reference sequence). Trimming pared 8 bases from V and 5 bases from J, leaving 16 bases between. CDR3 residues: CATSLEQGHNEQFF. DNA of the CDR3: TGTGCCACCTCGCTCGAACAGGGCCACAATGAGCAGTTCTTC.

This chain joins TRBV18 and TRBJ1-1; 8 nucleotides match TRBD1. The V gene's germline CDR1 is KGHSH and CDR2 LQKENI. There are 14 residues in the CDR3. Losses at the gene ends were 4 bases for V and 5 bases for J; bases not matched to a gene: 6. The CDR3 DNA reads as TGTGCCAGCTCACTGGAGGACAGGGTGACTGAAGCTTTCTTT. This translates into CASSLEDRVTEAFF.

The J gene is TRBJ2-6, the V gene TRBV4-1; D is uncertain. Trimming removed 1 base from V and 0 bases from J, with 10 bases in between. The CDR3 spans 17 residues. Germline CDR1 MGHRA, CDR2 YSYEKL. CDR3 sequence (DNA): TGCGCCAGCAGCCAAGGCCGGGTCCTCTCTGGGGCCAACGTCCTGACTTTC. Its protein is CASSQGRVLSGANVLTF.

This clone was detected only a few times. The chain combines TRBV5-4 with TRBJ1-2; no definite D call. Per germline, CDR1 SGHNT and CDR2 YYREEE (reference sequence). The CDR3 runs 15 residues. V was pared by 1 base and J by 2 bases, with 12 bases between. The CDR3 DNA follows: TGTGCCAGCAGCTTGCGTATCAACTGGAACTATGGCTACACCTTC. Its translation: CASSLRINWNYGYTF. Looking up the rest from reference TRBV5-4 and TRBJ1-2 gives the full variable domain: ETGVTQSPTHLIKTRGQQVTLRCSSQSGHNTVSWYQQALGQGPQFIFQYYREEENGRGNFPPRFSGLQFPNYSSELNVNALELDDSALYLCASSLRINWNYGYTFGSGTRLTVV.

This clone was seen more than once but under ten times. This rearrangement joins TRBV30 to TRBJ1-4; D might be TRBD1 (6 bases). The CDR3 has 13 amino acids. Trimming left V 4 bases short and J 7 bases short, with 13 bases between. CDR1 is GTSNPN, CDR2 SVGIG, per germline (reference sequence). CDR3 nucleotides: TGTGCCTGGAATTCAAGGGGGAGTGAAAAACTGTTTTTT. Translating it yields CAWNSRGSEKLFF.

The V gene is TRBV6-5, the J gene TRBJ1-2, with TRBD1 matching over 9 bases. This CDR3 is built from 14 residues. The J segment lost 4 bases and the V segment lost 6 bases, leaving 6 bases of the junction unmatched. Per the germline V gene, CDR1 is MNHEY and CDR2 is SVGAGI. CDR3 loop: CASRLQGAGYGYTF. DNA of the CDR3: TGTGCCAGCAGATTACAGGGGGCGGGCTATGGCTACACCTTC.